Following are 9 T cell receptor beta chains from one sample sequenced in a study of CD8+ T cells in alopecia areata. Isolated RNA was reverse transcribed into cDNA used as the sequencing template. This table comes from immunoSEQ multiplex PCR, and its TCRdb copy is limited to in-frame clones, with some not included. Counted here are 75,000 to 85,000 clones, around 66% occurring once; the ten biggest clones make up around a quarter. Treatment in this sample: oral pan-JAK inhibitor, 5-10 mg twice daily. The sequencing used CD8+ T cells sorted from blood, collected at week 24, from a patient treated with tofacitinib. All receptors derive from a human donor with alopecia areata.

J is TRBJ2-1 and V is TRBV5-1; 13 bases align to TRBD2. The CDR3 runs 16 residues. Germline trimming cut 4 bases from V and 7 bases from J; bases unmatched to any gene: 8. Germline V gives CDR1 SGHRS, CDR2 YFSETQ. The CDR3: CASSRLGLAGDNEQFF. As DNA, the CDR3 is TGCGCCAGCAGCCGCCTCGGACTAGCGGGAGATAATGAGCAGTTCTTC.

This chain links TRBV15 with TRBJ1-1; weak D call: TRBD1 (5 bases). Trimming took 5 bases from V and 3 from J, leaving 13 bases between them. Germline V gives CDR1 LNHNV, CDR2 YYDKDF (reference sequence). The CDR3 extends over 14 amino acids. CDR3 sequence: CATSGRTGHTEAFF. The CDR3, as DNA: TGTGCCACCAGCGGGCGGACGGGGCACACTGAAGCTTTCTTT. Full variable domain (remainder filled in from reference TRBV15 and TRBJ1-1): DAMVIQNPRYQVTQFGKPVTLSCSQTLNHNVMYWYQQKSSQAPKLLFHYYDKDFNNEADTPDNFQSRRPNTSFCFLDIRSPGLGDTAMYLCATSGRTGHTEAFFGQGTRLTVV.

The V call is TRBV29-1, the J call TRBJ2-1, with a tentative D call TRBD2 (6 bases). Per the germline V gene, CDR1 is SQVTM and CDR2 is ANQGSEA. V dropped 5 bases and J dropped 0 bases, with 14 bases sitting between them. This CDR3 region has 15 residues. CDR3 sequence reads: CSVRGGLGSYNEQFF. The CDR3 nucleotides are TGCAGCGTTCGAGGAGGGCTTGGCTCCTACAATGAGCAGTTCTTC.

The chain carries TRBV29-1 and TRBJ1-3; weak D call: TRBD1 (6 bases). V lost 4 bases to trimming and J lost 0 bases, with 16 bases between them. Germline lookup yields CDR1 SQVTM and CDR2 ANQGSEA. The CDR3 sequence is 16 residues long. The chain's CDR3 is CSVVGAGANSGNTIYF. The CDR3 DNA reads TGCAGCGTTGTTGGAGCAGGGGCCAACTCTGGAAACACCATATATTTT.

In the case of this clone: A far larger clone is off by one base, so a read error is likely. This chain uses TRBV4-2 with TRBJ2-1; no clear D. CDR1 LGHNA and CDR2 YNFKEQ come from the germline V gene. With 0 bases removed from V and 12 bases from J, the gap between germline ends came to 12 bases. This CDR3 has 13 amino acids. CDR3 region: CASSQDPGLGQFF. The CDR3, as DNA: TGTGCCAGCAGCCAAGATCCGGGCTTGGGGCAGTTCTTC.

This clone appeared a single time. V is TRBV5-6 and J is TRBJ2-7, with a tentative D call TRBD1 (7 bases). The CDR3 loop spans 16 amino acids. Trimming shortened V by 3 bases and J by 3 bases, and 19 bases separated the two germline ends. Germline V gene data show CDR1 as SGHDT and CDR2 as YYEEEE. CDR3 region: CASSWGAGTEHYEQYF. The CDR3, as DNA: TGTGCCAGCAGCTGGGGGGCCGGGACAGAGCACTACGAGCAGTACTTC.

The chain has TRBV7-2 and TRBJ2-7, with unresolved D. This CDR3 comprises 13 residues. Germline loops: CDR1 SGHTA, CDR2 FQGNSA. The ends were cut back, 1 base at V and 2 bases at J, with 6 bases in the middle. This CDR3 is CASSLDLPYEQYF. The CDR3 DNA reads TGTGCCAGCAGCTTAGATCTCCCCTACGAGCAGTACTTC. The variable domain in full, completed from reference TRBV7-2 and TRBJ2-7, reads GAGVSQSPSNKVTEKGKDVELRCDPISGHTALYWYRQSLGQGLEFLIYFQGNSAPDKSGLPSDRFSAERTGGSVSTLTIQRTQQEDSAVYLCASSLDLPYEQYFGPGTRLTVT.

V is TRBV27 and J is TRBJ1-2; D unresolved. Germline CDR1 is MNHEY and CDR2 is SMNVEV (reference sequence). The ends were cut back, 2 bases at V and 4 bases at J, with 8 bases in the middle. The CDR3 extends over 13 amino acids. The CDR3 DNA follows: TGTGCCAGCAGTTTAAGCAGGAGCTATGGCTACACCTTC. This sequence encodes CASSLSRSYGYTF.

This chain links TRBV5-4 with TRBJ1-6, with D possibly matching TRBD1 (5 bases). The germline V and J ends were trimmed by 0 bases and 12 bases, with 16 bases remaining between them. The germline V gene encodes CDR1 SGHNT and CDR2 YYREEE (reference sequence). The CDR3 spans 15 residues. In DNA, the CDR3 is TGTGCCAGCAGCTTGGTTTCAGCCTCGGGGGAACCCCTCCACTTT. It specifies CASSLVSASGEPLHF.